This is a list of T cell receptor beta chains from one sample in a study of Ad26.COV2.S vaccination and SARS-CoV-2 variants. Repertoires were generated with immunoSEQ multiplex PCR, while TCRdb's copy carries only in-frame clones and drops some. The table shows some 190,000 clones, with roughly nine tenths occurring only once. The sequencing here drew on peripheral blood, taken after recovery from COVID-19. The receptors derive from a human donor who had recovered from COVID-19. CDR3s include the opening cysteine and the closing phenylalanine or tryptophan. A D gene is named only where the DNA matches it firmly. Part of the rows lack a size; the others show once, few, many or a class for expanded clones.

CDR3aa,CDR3nt,v_gene,abundance,d_gene,j_gene
CASSQDLATGNTEAFF,TGTGCCAGCAGCCAAGATTTGGCCACGGGTAACACTGAAGCTTTCTTT,TRBV3-1/TRBV3-2,-,-,TRBJ1-1
CASSSLGGTSGRARHEQYF,TGTGCCAGCAGCTCCCTCGGGGGGACTAGCGGGAGAGCGAGGCACGAGCAGTACTTC,TRBV11-2,-,TRBD2,TRBJ2-7
CASSPVGTGGTDTQYF,TGTGCCAGCTCACCAGTCGGGACAGGGGGCACAGATACGCAGTATTTT,TRBV18,-,TRBD1,TRBJ2-3
CASSVAGSVNQPQHF,TGTGCCAGCAGCGTAGCAGGGTCCGTCAATCAGCCCCAGCATTTT,TRBV9,-,-,TRBJ1-5
CATTSAADTQYF,TGTGCCACAACTAGCGCCGCAGATACGCAGTATTTT,TRBV19,-,TRBD2,TRBJ2-3
CASSLLGGLGYGYTF,TGTGCCAGCAGCTTGTTGGGGGGTTTAGGGTATGGCTACACCTTC,TRBV7-2,-,-,TRBJ1-2
CASSLFSGGASTDTQYF,TGTGCCAGCAGTTTATTTAGCGGGGGGGCTTCGACAGATACGCAGTATTTT,TRBV27,once,TRBD2,TRBJ2-3
CASSFAGANVLTF,TGTGCCAGCAGTTTTGCCGGGGCCAACGTCCTGACTTTC,TRBV28,-,-,TRBJ2-6
CASSLKGQGAGSPLHF,TGTGCCAGCAGCTTAAAGGGACAGGGGGCAGGGTCACCCCTCCACTTT,TRBV7-3,few,TRBD1,TRBJ1-6
CASSSLAGESTDTQYF,TGTGCCAGCAGTTCCCTAGCGGGAGAGAGCACAGATACGCAGTATTTT,TRBV6-2/TRBV6-3,once,TRBD2,TRBJ2-3
CASSPTGTGANVLTF,TGTGCCAGCAGCCCGACAGGGACTGGGGCCAACGTCCTGACTTTC,TRBV5-4,-,TRBD1,TRBJ2-6
CASSPALGLGDNEQFF,TGTGCCAGCAGCCCAGCCCTGGGACTAGGTGACAATGAGCAGTTCTTC,TRBV4-2,-,TRBD2,TRBJ2-1
CASSPTGGYGYTF,TGTGCCAGCAGCCCCACAGGTGGGTATGGCTACACCTTC,TRBV3-1/TRBV3-2,-,-,TRBJ1-2
CSVPRDTLNEQFF,TGCAGCGTTCCACGGGACACCCTCAATGAGCAGTTCTTC,TRBV29-1,-,-,TRBJ2-1
CASSRSGTDNYGYTF,TGTGCCAGCAGCAGATCCGGGACAGATAACTATGGCTACACCTTC,TRBV7-3,-,TRBD1,TRBJ1-2
CATSRGTIEAFF,TGTGCCACCAGCCGGGGGACAATTGAAGCTTTCTTT,TRBV15,once,-,TRBJ1-1
CASSPGQDQETQYF,TGTGCCAGCAGCCCGGGACAGGACCAAGAGACCCAGTACTTC,TRBV28,once,TRBD1,TRBJ2-5
CATSRDRGWGNQPQHF,TGTGCCACCAGCAGGGACAGGGGCTGGGGGAATCAGCCCCAGCATTTT,TRBV15,-,TRBD1,TRBJ1-5
CASSPGTGRNQPQHF,TGCGCCAGCAGCCCGGGGACAGGGCGGAATCAGCCCCAGCATTTT,TRBV5-1,-,TRBD1,TRBJ1-5
CASSLGSSGEAYEQYF,TGCGCCAGCAGCTTGGGATCAAGCGGGGAGGCCTACGAGCAGTACTTC,TRBV5-1,-,TRBD2,TRBJ2-7
CASSLGRDQPQHF,TGTGCCAGCTCACTGGGCAGGGACCAGCCCCAGCATTTT,TRBV18,-,-,TRBJ1-5
CASSSLLYNEQFF,TGTGCCAGCAGCTCTCTCTTATACAATGAGCAGTTCTTC,TRBV7-9,-,-,TRBJ2-1
CASSPPGSREKLFF,TGTGCCAGCTCACCACCGGGGTCGCGGGAAAAACTGTTTTTT,TRBV18,few,-,TRBJ1-4
CASSEEGQAYQPQHF,TGTGCCAGCAGTGAAGAGGGACAGGCCTATCAGCCCCAGCATTTT,TRBV2,-,TRBD1,TRBJ1-5
CASSPAIGTQYF,TGTGCCAGCAGTCCGGCGATCGGTACGCAGTATTTT,TRBV27,-,-,TRBJ2-3
CASSQPQWGELNTGELFF,TGTGCCAGCAGCCAACCCCAATGGGGAGAACTTAACACCGGGGAGCTGTTTTTT,TRBV7-8,-,-,TRBJ2-2
CASSMTDTHEQYF,TGTGCCAGTAGTATGACGGACACGCATGAGCAGTACTTC,TRBV19,-,-,TRBJ2-7
CASSLQGARNSPLHF,TGTGCCAGCAGTCTCCAGGGGGCGCGTAATTCACCCCTCCACTTT,TRBV28,-,TRBD1,TRBJ1-6
CAWTPETGVNQPQHF,TGTGCCTGGACCCCCGAGACAGGGGTCAATCAGCCCCAGCATTTT,TRBV30,-,TRBD1,TRBJ1-5
CASSQERGSGANVLTF,TGCGCCAGCAGCCAAGAGAGGGGCAGCGGGGCCAACGTCCTGACTTTC,TRBV4-1,few,-,TRBJ2-6
CASSSGTLTYEQYF,TGTGCCAGCAGCTCCGGGACTCTAACCTACGAGCAGTACTTC,TRBV7-2,-,-,TRBJ2-7
CASSLARVSTDTQYF,TGTGCCAGCAGCTTGGCGCGAGTAAGCACAGATACGCAGTATTTT,TRBV5-4,-,-,TRBJ2-3
CASSSLSSYEQYF,TGTGCCAGCAGTTCACTGAGCTCCTACGAGCAGTACTTC,TRBV6-5,few,-,TRBJ2-7
CASSDLDEQFF,TGTGCCAGCAGCGACTTAGATGAGCAGTTCTTC,TRBV7-6,-,-,TRBJ2-1
CASSWGQGQETQYF,TGCGCCAGCAGCTGGGGACAGGGTCAAGAGACCCAGTACTTC,TRBV5-1,-,TRBD1,TRBJ2-5
CASSESRLAGLETQYF,TGTGCCAGCAGTGAATCCCGCCTAGCGGGATTAGAGACCCAGTACTTC,TRBV25-1,-,TRBD2,TRBJ2-5
CASSTSQGVLAKNIQYF,TGTGCCAGCAGCACTTCACAGGGGGTTCTAGCCAAAAACATTCAGTACTTC,TRBV5-4,-,TRBD1,TRBJ2-4
CASSYERHAQETQYF,TGTGCCAGCAGTTACGAAAGGCACGCACAAGAGACCCAGTACTTC,TRBV6-5,-,-,TRBJ2-5
CASRYAAGETQYF,TGTGCCAGCCGCTATGCAGCGGGGGAGACCCAGTACTTC,TRBV7-6,-,TRBD2,TRBJ2-5
CASSSPRGPPYEQYF,TGTGCCAGCAGCTCCCCCAGGGGGCCACCCTACGAGCAGTACTTC,TRBV7-9,-,TRBD1,TRBJ2-7
CASSPGQSPLHF,TGTGCCAGCTCCCCGGGGCAATCACCCCTCCACTTT,TRBV12-3/TRBV12-4,-,-,TRBJ1-6
CASSRVGERTDTQYF,TGTGCCAGCAGCAGAGTCGGGGAACGCACAGATACGCAGTATTTT,TRBV6-6,-,-,TRBJ2-3
CASSQDWGRGYTF,TGCGCCAGCAGCCAAGATTGGGGTAGAGGCTACACCTTC,TRBV4-1,-,-,TRBJ1-2
CASSPTVGGYEQYF,TGTGCCAGCAGTCCTACGGTGGGCGGCTACGAGCAGTACTTC,TRBV27,-,-,TRBJ2-7
CASQIGTGYGYTF,TGCGCCAGCCAAATCGGGACAGGGTATGGCTACACCTTC,TRBV5-1,once,TRBD1,TRBJ1-2
CASSRVQGAYAREQFF,TGTGCCAGCAGTCGAGTCCAGGGGGCGTACGCCCGTGAGCAGTTCTTC,TRBV7-2,-,TRBD1,TRBJ2-1